Below, 18 T cell receptor beta chains from the same sample are listed, as sequenced in a study of early T cells in non-severe SARS-CoV-2 infection. TCRdb itself ran the 5' RACE reads through MiXCR, one entry per CDR3 protein. The data contain about 50,000 distinct CDR3 sequences, roughly 16% of them singletons. The sample consisted of whole blood, taken at baseline. Source of these receptors: an adult who was a healthcare worker with PCR-confirmed SARS-CoV-2 infection or an uninfected control (not recorded which).

The CDR3 DNA follows: TGTGCCTGGAGTGTAGGCCCAGATACGCAGTATTTT. This gives the protein CAWSVGPDTQYF. J is TRBJ2-3 and V is TRBV30; D is undetermined. Trimming took off 0 bases at V and 4 bases at J, with 5 bases between the two ends. The CDR3 spans 12 residues. Germline loops: CDR1 GTSNPN, CDR2 SVGIG (reference sequence).

This clonotype was detected only a few times. V usage is TRBV6-5 and J usage is TRBJ1-6; 7 nucleotides agree with TRBD1. The length of the CDR3 is 16 residues. Germline assignment: CDR1 MNHEY and CDR2 SVGAGI. J lost 5 bases, V lost 6 bases, and 10 bases had no gene match. CDR3 sequence: CASRASQGSNNSPLHF. The CDR3 DNA follows: TGTGCCAGCAGAGCCTCACAGGGGTCAAATAATTCACCCCTCCACTTT.

This clonotype was seen at least ten times. The chain links TRBV2 to TRBJ2-3; TRBD2 matches 8 bases. Trimming took 3 bases from V and 4 from J; bases not matched to a gene: 6. The CDR3 loop spans 15 amino acids. CDR1 and CDR2 (germline): SNHLY, FYNNEI. This CDR3 is CASSEQRGRSDTQYF. For the CDR3, the DNA is TGTGCCAGCAGTGAGCAGCGGGGGAGATCAGATACGCAGTATTTT. The full variable domain, its missing parts supplied by reference TRBV2 and TRBJ2-3, is EPEVTQTPSHQVTQMGQEVILRCVPISNHLYFYWYRQILGQKVEFLVSFYNNEISEKSEIFDDQFSVERPDGSNFTLKIRSTKLEDSAMYFCASSEQRGRSDTQYFGPGTRLTVL.

The gene calls are TRBV28 and TRBJ2-3; 11 nucleotides line up with TRBD2. Trimming at V came to 4 bases and at J to 4 bases, leaving 7 bases not matched to a gene. The CDR3 is 16 residues long. The germline CDR1 and CDR2 sequences are MDHEN and SYDVKM. Here the CDR3 DNA reads TGTGCCAGCAGTTCCATAGCGGGGGGGCAATCAGATACGCAGTATTTT. The encoded protein is CASSSIAGGQSDTQYF.

This chain connects TRBV6-5 to TRBJ2-1, with 8 bases lining up with TRBD1. V shed 4 bases and J 7 bases; nucleotides not matched to a gene: 3. Germline CDR1 reads MNHEY; CDR2 reads SVGAGI. The CDR3 has 13 amino acids. The CDR3 protein is CASSWTGKNEQFF. CDR3 bases: TGTGCCAGCAGTTGGACAGGGAAGAATGAGCAGTTCTTC.

This clonotype was found a few times. V usage is TRBV9 and J usage is TRBJ2-7, with 10 positions matching TRBD2. This CDR3 has 13 residues. Germline V gene sequence: CDR1 SGDLS, CDR2 YYNGEE. The V and J ends lost 1 base and 6 bases, in that order; junction bases with no gene match: 1. The CDR3 spells CASSVRLAGEQYF. The CDR3 DNA reads as TGTGCCAGCAGCGTAAGACTAGCGGGCGAGCAGTACTTC.

This clonotype was observed a few times. V usage is TRBV28 and J usage is TRBJ2-7; 7 nucleotides agree with TRBD2. Trimming at V came to 3 bases and at J to 8 bases, leaving 13 bases not matched to a gene. The CDR3 totals 15 residues. Germline CDR1 and CDR2: MDHEN and SYDVKM. The CDR3 DNA reads TGTGCCAGCAGTTTGGGAGGGACGGGGATCCTCAAGCAGTACTTC. It encodes CASSLGGTGILKQYF.

The chain is built from TRBV6-1 and TRBJ2-7; 11 bases map to TRBD2. V gave up 7 bases and J gave up 2 bases; unmatched junction bases: 4. Germline CDR1 MNHNS, CDR2 SASEGT. This CDR3 contains 14 residues. CDR3: CASTGTSGAYEQYF. The CDR3 DNA follows: TGTGCCAGCACTGGGACTAGCGGAGCCTACGAGCAGTACTTC.

This clonotype was seen ten or more times. The CDR3 loop is CASSVEPDPGNTIYF. CDR3 nucleotide sequence: TGTGCCAGCAGCGTCGAGCCAGACCCTGGAAACACCATATATTTT. This chain joins TRBV9 and TRBJ1-3; D remains ambiguous. V shed 2 bases and J shed 2 bases, with 11 bases lying between them. CDR1 SGDLS and CDR2 YYNGEE come from the germline V gene. The CDR3 length is 15 residues.

The chain carries TRBV12-3 or TRBV12-4 and TRBJ1-5; 9 bases match TRBD1. V was pared by 6 bases and J by 5 bases, with 2 bases of the junction left unmatched. CDR3 length: 13 amino acids. CDR3 bases: TGTGCCAGCAGGAGGACAGGGGATCAGCCCCAGCATTTT. Protein: CASRRTGDQPQHF.

The V gene is TRBV5-1, the J gene TRBJ2-1; 11 nucleotides line up with TRBD2. This CDR3 comprises 15 residues. After removal of 4 bases from V and 3 bases from J, the junction contained 3 bases not matched to a gene. From germline, CDR1 is SGHRS and CDR2 YFSETQ. The CDR3 DNA reads as TGCGCCAGCAGCAGGGGACTAGCGGACTACAATGAGCAGTTCTTC. Translated: CASSRGLADYNEQFF.

The sample holds many counts of this clonotype. The gene calls are TRBV6-6 and TRBJ1-5; a possible D gene is TRBD1 (6 bases). The CDR3 covers 13 residues. The V end was cut by 6 bases, the J end by 6 bases, with 12 bases between. The germline V gene has CDR1 MNHNY and CDR2 SVGAGI (reference sequence). The CDR3 region is CASSTGSGQPQHF. The CDR3 DNA reads as TGTGCCAGCAGCACAGGGTCGGGTCAGCCCCAGCATTTT.

The V and J genes are TRBV5-1 and TRBJ2-5; D possibly corresponds to TRBD1 (6 bases). Trimming shortened V by 4 bases and J by 4 bases, and 14 bases separated the two germline ends. The CDR3 spans 14 residues. Germline CDR1 and CDR2: SGHRS and YFSETQ. CDR3 nucleotides: TGCGCCAGCAGCACTCCGGTCAGGGGAGAGACCCAGTACTTC. Amino acid sequence: CASSTPVRGETQYF.

The chain combines TRBV19 with TRBJ2-3; TRBD1 matches 8 bases. V was pared by 5 bases and J by 6 bases, with 7 bases of the junction left unmatched. Germline assignment: CDR1 LNHDA and CDR2 SQIVND (reference sequence). This CDR3 has 14 residues. DNA for the CDR3: TGTGCCAGTAGTCTGGGGACAGGTAGCGATACGCAGTATTTT. Its protein is CASSLGTGSDTQYF.

The rearrangement uses TRBV20-1 and TRBJ2-3, with TRBD2 matching over 7 bases. This CDR3 has 13 residues. Germline CDR1 DFQATT, CDR2 SNEGSKA (reference sequence). V was clipped by 5 bases and J by 0 bases; unmatched bases: 2. Here the CDR3 reads CSALSGSTDTQYF. Written as DNA, the CDR3 is TGCAGTGCTCTTAGCGGGAGCACAGATACGCAGTATTTT.

This chain links TRBV20-1 with TRBJ2-1; possible D gene TRBD2, 5 bases. This CDR3 spans 13 amino acids. CDR1 is DFQATT, CDR2 SNEGSKA, per germline (reference sequence). Deletions cut 5 bases from V and 8 bases from J, with 16 bases between. In nucleotides, the CDR3 is TGCAGTGCTCTGGAGACTGCGGGCGATGAGCAGTTCTTC. This codes for CSALETAGDEQFF.

This clonotype was counted ten times or more. The chain recombines TRBV3-1 with TRBJ2-5, with D uncertain. The CDR3 is 13 amino acids. Deletions cut 3 bases from V and 2 bases from J, with 7 bases between. Germline CDR1 LGHDT, CDR2 YNNKEL (reference sequence). Written as DNA, the CDR3 is TGTGCCAGCAGCCAGGGCGGACAAGAGACCCAGTACTTC. It is translated as CASSQGGQETQYF.

V gene TRBV10-3 combines with J gene TRBJ1-2; D is undetermined. The CDR3 length is 13 residues. Trimming pared 4 bases from V and 4 bases from J, leaving 10 bases between. The germline gives CDR1 ENHRY, CDR2 SYGVKD. CDR3: CAISVGSFYGYTF. Here the CDR3 DNA reads TGTGCCATCAGTGTAGGCAGCTTCTATGGCTACACCTTC.